This T cell receptor beta chain was documented in a study of molecular identifiers for immune sequencing clone quantification. One entry per CDR3 protein results from TCRdb running MiXCR on the PCR reads. The repertoire holds roughly 300,000 distinct CDR3 sequences, with 24% as singletons. This clonotype was detected ten times or more. Trimming removed 1 base from V and 1 base from J, with 20 bases in between. Germline loops: CDR1 SGHKS, CDR2 YYEKEE (reference sequence). The CDR3 runs 18 residues. The chain carries TRBV5-5 and TRBJ2-5, with D perhaps TRBD2 (5 bases). Sequenced material: naive CD8+ T cells from blood, with Jurkat cell RNA spiked in. Subset meaning: FACS-sorted CD8+CD4-CCR7+CD45RA+ naive T cells. The clonotype was recovered from a human donor in good health. Some libraries in this study had Jurkat cell RNA spiked in. The CDR3 DNA reads as TGTGCCAGCAGCTTGAGCCAGCGGAGAAACCCGAGCCAAGAGACCCAGTACTTC. Amino acid sequence: CASSLSQRRNPSQETQYF.